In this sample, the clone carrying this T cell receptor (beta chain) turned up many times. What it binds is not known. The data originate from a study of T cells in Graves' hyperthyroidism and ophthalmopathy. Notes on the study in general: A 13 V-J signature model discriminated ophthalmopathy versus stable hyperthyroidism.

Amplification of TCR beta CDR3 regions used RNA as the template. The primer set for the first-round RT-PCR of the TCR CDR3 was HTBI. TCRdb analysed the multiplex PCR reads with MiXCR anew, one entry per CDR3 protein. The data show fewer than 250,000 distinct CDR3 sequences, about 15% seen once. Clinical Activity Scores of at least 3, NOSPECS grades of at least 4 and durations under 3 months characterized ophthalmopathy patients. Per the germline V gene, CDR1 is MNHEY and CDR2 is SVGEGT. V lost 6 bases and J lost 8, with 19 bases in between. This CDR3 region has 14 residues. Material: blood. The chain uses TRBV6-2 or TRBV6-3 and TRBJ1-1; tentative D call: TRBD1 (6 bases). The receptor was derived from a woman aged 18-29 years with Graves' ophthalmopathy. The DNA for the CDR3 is TGTGCCAGCAGCCCCGTGCGGGGGACAACAGAAGCTTTCTTT. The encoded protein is CASSPVRGTTEAFF.